The clone carrying this TCR beta chain was detected once. As yet, its antigen is unknown. Primers: 60 Vbeta forward and 13 Jbeta reverse. The method was immunoSEQ multiplex PCR; TCRdb's version includes in-frame clones alone and lacks a portion of them. The repertoire holds tens of thousands of clones, with around three quarters as singletons. Germline loops: CDR1 SGHTS, CDR2 YDEGEE. This CDR3 is 16 amino acids long. V lost 0 bases to trimming and J lost 7 bases; unmatched junction nucleotides: 6. The sample comes from a study of cytomegalovirus exposure and HLA in healthy donors. Study conclusions and caveats: An assumption of roughly uniform sequencing depth across donors underlay the presence/absence analyses.

Input material: PBMCs. The clonotype originates from a man aged 45-65 years in good health and CMV-seronegative. The gene calls are TRBV5-8 and TRBJ1-6, with 8 bases identical to TRBD1. CDR3 sequence reads: CASSLGRAGGNSPLHF. The CDR3 DNA follows: TGTGCCAGCAGCTTGGGGAGGGCAGGGGGCAATTCACCCCTCCACTTT.